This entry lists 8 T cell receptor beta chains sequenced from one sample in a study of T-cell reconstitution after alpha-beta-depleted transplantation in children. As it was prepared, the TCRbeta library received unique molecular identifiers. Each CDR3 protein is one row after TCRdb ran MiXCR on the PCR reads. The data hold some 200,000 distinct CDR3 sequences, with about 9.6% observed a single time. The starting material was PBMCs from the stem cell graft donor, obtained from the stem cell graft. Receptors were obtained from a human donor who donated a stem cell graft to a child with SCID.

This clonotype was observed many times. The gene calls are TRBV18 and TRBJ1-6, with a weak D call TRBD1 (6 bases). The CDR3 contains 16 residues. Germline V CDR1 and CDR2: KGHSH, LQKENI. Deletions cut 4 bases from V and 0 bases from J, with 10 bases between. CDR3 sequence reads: CASSQQGSSYNSPLHF. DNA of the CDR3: TGTGCCAGCTCACAACAGGGCAGCTCCTATAATTCACCCCTCCACTTT.

As DNA, the CDR3 is TGTGCCAGCCAAGGACCGGGAAGGGACACTGAAGCTTTCTTT. Amino acid sequence: CASQGPGRDTEAFF. The chain combines TRBV25-1 with TRBJ1-1; no firm D call. The V end lost 8 bases, the J end lost 3 bases, and 16 bases lay between the germline ends. Germline assignment: CDR1 MGHDK and CDR2 SYGVNS. This CDR3 comprises 14 residues.

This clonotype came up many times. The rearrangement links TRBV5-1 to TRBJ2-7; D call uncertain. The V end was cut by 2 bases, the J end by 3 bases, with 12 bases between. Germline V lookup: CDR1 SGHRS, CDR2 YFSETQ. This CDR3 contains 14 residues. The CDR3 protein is CASSFLPFGYEQYF. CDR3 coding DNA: TGCGCCAGCAGCTTCCTCCCTTTCGGCTACGAGCAGTACTTC.

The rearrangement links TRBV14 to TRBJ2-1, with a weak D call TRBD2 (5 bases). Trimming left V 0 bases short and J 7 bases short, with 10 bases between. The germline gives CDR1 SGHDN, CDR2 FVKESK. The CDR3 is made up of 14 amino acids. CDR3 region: CASSQEGSRNEQFF. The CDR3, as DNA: TGTGCCAGCAGCCAAGAGGGGAGTCGGAATGAGCAGTTCTTC.

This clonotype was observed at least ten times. The CDR3 DNA is TGTGCCATCAGTGAAGTGGGGACCGGGGAGCTGTTTTTT. Amino acid sequence: CAISEVGTGELFF. The rearrangement links TRBV10-3 to TRBJ2-2; D gene unclear. CDR3 length: 13 amino acids. The germline V gene has CDR1 ENHRY and CDR2 SYGVKD. V gave up 3 bases and J gave up 5 bases, with 7 bases separating them.

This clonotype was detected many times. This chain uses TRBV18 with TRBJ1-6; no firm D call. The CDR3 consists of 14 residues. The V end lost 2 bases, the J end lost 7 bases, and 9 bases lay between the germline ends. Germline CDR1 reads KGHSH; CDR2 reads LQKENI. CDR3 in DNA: TGTGCCAGCTCACCAGCGGCTCTAAATTCACCCCTCCACTTT. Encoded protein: CASSPAALNSPLHF.

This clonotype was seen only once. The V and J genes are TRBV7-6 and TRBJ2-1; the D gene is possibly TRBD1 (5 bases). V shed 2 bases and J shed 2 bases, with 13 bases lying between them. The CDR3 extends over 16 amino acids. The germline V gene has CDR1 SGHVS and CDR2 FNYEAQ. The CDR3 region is CASSLYPVRAYNEQFF. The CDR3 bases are TGTGCCAGCAGCTTATATCCTGTCAGGGCCTACAATGAGCAGTTCTTC.

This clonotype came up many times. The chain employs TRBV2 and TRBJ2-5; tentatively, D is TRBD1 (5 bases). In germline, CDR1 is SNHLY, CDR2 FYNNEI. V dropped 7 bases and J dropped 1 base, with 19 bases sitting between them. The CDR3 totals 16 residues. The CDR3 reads CASTQIEDRVQETQYF. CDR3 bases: TGTGCCAGCACCCAGATCGAAGACAGAGTCCAAGAGACCCAGTACTTC.